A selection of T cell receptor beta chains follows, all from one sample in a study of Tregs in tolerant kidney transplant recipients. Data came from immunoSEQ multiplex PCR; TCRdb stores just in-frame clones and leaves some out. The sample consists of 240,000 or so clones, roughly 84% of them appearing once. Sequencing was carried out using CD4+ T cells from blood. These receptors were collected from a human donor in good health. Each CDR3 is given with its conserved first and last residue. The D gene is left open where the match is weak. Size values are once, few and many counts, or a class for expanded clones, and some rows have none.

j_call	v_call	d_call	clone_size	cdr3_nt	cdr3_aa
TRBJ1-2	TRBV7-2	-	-	TGTGCCAGCAGCTTAGAAAGAGGCAGGTCGGATGGCTACACCTTC	CASSLERGRSDGYTF
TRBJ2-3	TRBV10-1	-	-	TGCGCCAGCAGTCCTACAGGGAGGGATACGCAGTATTTT	CASSPTGRDTQYF
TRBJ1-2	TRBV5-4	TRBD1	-	TGTGCCAGCAGCGGCCCCGGACAGGGGGTTTTTGGCTACACCTTC	CASSGPGQGVFGYTF
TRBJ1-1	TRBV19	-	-	TGTGCCACTACGAGGGCGCTGAACACTGAAGCTTTCTTT	CATTRALNTEAFF
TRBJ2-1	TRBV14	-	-	TGTGCCAGCAGCCAAATATCACGGCGAGGCAATGAGCAGTTCTTC	CASSQISRRGNEQFF
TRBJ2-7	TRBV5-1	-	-	TGCGCCAGCAGCTTGGAGGTCGGCTATTACGAGCAGTACTTC	CASSLEVGYYEQYF
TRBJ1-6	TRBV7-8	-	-	TGTGCCAGCAGCTTTACCCAATCACCCCTCCACTTT	CASSFTQSPLHF
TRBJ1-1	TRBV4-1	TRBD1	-	TGCGCCAGCAGCCAAAAAAACCGACAGGGCCTGAACACTGAAGCTTTCTTT	CASSQKNRQGLNTEAFF
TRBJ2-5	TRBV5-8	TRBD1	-	TGTGCCAGCAGCTATTGGACAGGGGCTCAAGAGACCCAGTACTTC	CASSYWTGAQETQYF
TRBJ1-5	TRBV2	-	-	TGTGCCAGCAGTGGTGCGGGCGTCAATCAGCCCCAGCATTTT	CASSGAGVNQPQHF
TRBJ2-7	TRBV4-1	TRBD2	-	TGCGCCAGCAGCCAAGATTGGGCCGGGAGGGACGAGCAGTACTTC	CASSQDWAGRDEQYF
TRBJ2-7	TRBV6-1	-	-	TGTGCCAGCAGCCGCCGCCAGGACCCTGACTACGAGCAGTACTTC	CASSRRQDPDYEQYF
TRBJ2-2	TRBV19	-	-	TGTGCCAGTAGTATTCTCCTCCGGTACACCGGGGAGCTGTTTTTT	CASSILLRYTGELFF
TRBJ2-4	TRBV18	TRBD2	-	TGTGCCAGCTCACCACCGATTGAGCGGGAGACCATCCCCAACATTCAGTACTTC	CASSPPIERETIPNIQYF
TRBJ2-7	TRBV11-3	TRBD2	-	TGTGCCAGCAGCCGAGGACGGGAGGGAGTCTACGAGCAGTACTTC	CASSRGREGVYEQYF
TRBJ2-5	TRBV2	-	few	TGTGCCAGCAGTGGGGGGCAGGTACAATGGACCCAGTACTTC	CASSGGQVQWTQYF
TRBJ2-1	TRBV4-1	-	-	TGCGCCAGCAGCCAATGGACGGGGCAGGGGGGATTCCGGCTCCGGGAGCAGTTCTTC	CASSQWTGQGGFRLREQFF
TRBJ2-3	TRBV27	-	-	TGTGCCAGCAGCCTGCTGGGGGGGCGGGGGCGAACTAGCACAGATACGCAGTATTTT	CASSLLGGRGRTSTDTQYF
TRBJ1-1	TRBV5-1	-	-	TGCGCCAGCAGCCCGGGTCAGGGATCTACTGAAGCTTTCTTT	CASSPGQGSTEAFF
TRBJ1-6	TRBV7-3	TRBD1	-	TGTGCCAGCAGCTTCGGGACAGGAGGGGATTCACCCCTCCACTTT	CASSFGTGGDSPLHF
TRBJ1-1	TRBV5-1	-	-	TGCGCCAGCAGCACTGAGGGGAGGGGTATGAACACTGAAGCTTTCTTT	CASSTEGRGMNTEAFF
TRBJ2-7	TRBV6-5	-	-	TGTGCCAGCAGTTACGGGGGATCTTACGAGCAGTACTTC	CASSYGGSYEQYF
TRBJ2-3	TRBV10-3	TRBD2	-	TGTGCCATCAGTGGAACCGGCCCCGGGACTAGCGGCAGCACAGATACGCAGTATTTT	CAISGTGPGTSGSTDTQYF
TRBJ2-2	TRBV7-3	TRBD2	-	TGTGCCAGCAGCTTGGGACTAGCGGGGTTGAACACCGGGGAGCTGTTTTTT	CASSLGLAGLNTGELFF
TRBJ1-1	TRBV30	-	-	TGTGCCTGGATACAGCTTTATGAAGCTTTCTTT	CAWIQLYEAFF
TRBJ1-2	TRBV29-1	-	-	TGCAGCGTTCCCCGGGGAGACATTGGCTACACCTTC	CSVPRGDIGYTF
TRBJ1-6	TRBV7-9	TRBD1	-	TGTGCCAGCAGCTTAAGCGGACAGGCTAATTCACCCCTCCACTTT	CASSLSGQANSPLHF
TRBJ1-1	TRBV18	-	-	TGTGCCAGCCACCACCAGCAAAACACTGAAGCTTTCTTT	CASHHQQNTEAFF
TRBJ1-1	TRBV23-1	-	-	TGCGCCAGCAGTCAAGGGCGGGGGATGGACACTGAAGCTTTCTTT	CASSQGRGMDTEAFF
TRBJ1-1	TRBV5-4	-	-	TGTGCCAGCAGCTTGGCGTCAGCTATGAACACTGAAGCTTTCTTT	CASSLASAMNTEAFF
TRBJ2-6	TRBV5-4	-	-	TGTGCCAGCATGGCCGGGGGCTACTCTGGGGCCAACGTCCTGACTTTC	CASMAGGYSGANVLTF
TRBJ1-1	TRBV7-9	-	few	TGTGCCAGCAGCTTCGGCCCAGTGCAAAGGGGAAACACTGAAGCTTTCTTT	CASSFGPVQRGNTEAFF
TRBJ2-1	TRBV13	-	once	TGTGCCAGCAGCTCCATGCCCGGGCGGGGCGCCCTCTCCTACAATGAGCAGTTCTTC	CASSSMPGRGALSYNEQFF
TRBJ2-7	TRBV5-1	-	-	TGCGCCAGCAGTCCCCCCCCCGTCGAGCAGTACTTC	CASSPPPVEQYF
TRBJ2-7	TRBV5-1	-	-	TGCGCCAGCAGCTTGCGGCCCTACGAGCAGTACTTC	CASSLRPYEQYF
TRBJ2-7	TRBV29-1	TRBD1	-	TGCAGCGTTGAAGTGGGCAGGGGGCGCGAGCAGTACTTC	CSVEVGRGREQYF
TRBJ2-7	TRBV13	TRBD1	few	TGTGCCAGCTCCGGACAGGGATACGAGCAGTACTTC	CASSGQGYEQYF
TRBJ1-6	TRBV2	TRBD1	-	TGTGCCAGCAGGACGACAGGGAACTATAATTCACCCCTCCACTTT	CASRTTGNYNSPLHF
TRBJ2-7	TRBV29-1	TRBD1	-	TGCAGCGTTGTCAGGACAGGGAGCTCCTACGAGCAGTACTTC	CSVVRTGSSYEQYF
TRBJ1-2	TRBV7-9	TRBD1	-	TGTGCCAGCAGCTCCACGAGCAGGGGGCAATACTATGGCTACACCTTC	CASSSTSRGQYYGYTF
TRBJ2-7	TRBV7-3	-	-	TGTGCCAGCAGCTTACTAGAGCAGTACTTC	CASSLLEQYF
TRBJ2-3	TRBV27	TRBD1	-	TGTGCCAGCAGGCGGGACAGGGAAAGCACAGATACGCAGTATTTT	CASRRDRESTDTQYF
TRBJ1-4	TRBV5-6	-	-	TGTGCCAGCAGCTCGCGGCCGCTAAGAGAAAAACTGTTTTTT	CASSSRPLREKLFF
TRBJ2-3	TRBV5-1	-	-	TGCGCCAGCAGCTTTGATGGTGGAGGACCTGGGGGAGATACGCAGTATTTT	CASSFDGGGPGGDTQYF
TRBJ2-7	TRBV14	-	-	TGTGCCAGCAGCCACCAACGGGGGCGCTGGGGCTCCTACGAGCAGTACTTC	CASSHQRGRWGSYEQYF
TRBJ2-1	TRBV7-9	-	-	TGTGCCAGCAGCTCCAACAACGGGAATGAGCAGTTCTTC	CASSSNNGNEQFF
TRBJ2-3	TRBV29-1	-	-	TGCAGCGTATCACCGGGACACCTCACAGATACGCAGTATTTT	CSVSPGHLTDTQYF
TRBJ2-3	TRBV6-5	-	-	TGTGCCAGCAGTTCCGCGGGCCGCGGGGTAGATACGCAGTATTTT	CASSSAGRGVDTQYF
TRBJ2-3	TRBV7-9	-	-	TGTGCCAGCAGCCTTGGGCTGAGCACAGATACGCAGTATTTT	CASSLGLSTDTQYF
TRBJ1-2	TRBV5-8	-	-	TGTGCCAGCAGCTTTTCGTACAGTAACTATGGCTACACCTTC	CASSFSYSNYGYTF
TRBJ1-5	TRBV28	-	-	TGTGCCAGCGAGTCAGTCTCTAGCAATCAGCCCCAGCATTTT	CASESVSSNQPQHF
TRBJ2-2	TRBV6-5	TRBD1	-	TGTGCCAGCAGTTATGACAGGGGGCACACCGGGGAGCTGTTTTTT	CASSYDRGHTGELFF
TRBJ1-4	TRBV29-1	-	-	TGCAGCGCCGTGGGGCTTAATGAAAAACTGTTTTTT	CSAVGLNEKLFF
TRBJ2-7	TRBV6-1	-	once	TGTGCCAGCATTCCAGGGGCCGTGTCGGGGGAGCAGTACTTC	CASIPGAVSGEQYF
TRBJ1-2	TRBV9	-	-	TGTGCCAGCAGCGTAGCCGGCGCGGGGCGGTTGAGTTATGGCTACACCTTC	CASSVAGAGRLSYGYTF